This T cell receptor beta chain was profiled in a study of cytomegalovirus exposure and HLA in healthy donors. In the PCR, 60 Vbeta and 13 Jbeta primers were used. Clones were sequenced by immunoSEQ multiplex PCR, and TCRdb holds only the in-frame ones, with some missing. The table includes approximately 59,000 clones, approximately 82% detected once. Per the germline V gene, CDR1 is SGHVS and CDR2 is FNYEAQ. The CDR3 totals 14 residues. Trimming left V 6 bases short and J 7 bases short, with 16 bases between. Sequencing input: PBMCs. The chain couples TRBV7-6 to TRBJ2-1; D might be TRBD1 (6 bases). This receptor was identified in a girl aged 5 to 17 in good health and CMV-seropositive. The CDR3 DNA reads TGTGCCAGCAGTCCGAACAGGGCCCTAAATGAGCAGTTCTTC. The encoded protein is CASSPNRALNEQFF.